These 7 T cell receptor beta chains originate from one sample sequenced in a study of CD8 T cells in Susac syndrome. Roughly 0.45 to 1 ug RNA was reverse transcribed with random hexamers. TCRdb re-analysed the immunoSEQ multiplex PCR reads in MiXCR, keeping a single row per CDR3 protein. The sample holds about 80,000 distinct CDR3 sequences, around 96% seen once. The material sequenced was CD8+ T cells from PBMCs. These receptors were obtained from a human donor with Susac syndrome.

This clonotype was picked up a small number of times. The rearrangement uses TRBV12-3 or TRBV12-4 and TRBJ2-1; D call uncertain. CDR3 length: 11 residues. V was shortened by 3 bases and J by 8 bases, with 5 bases between the two germline ends. The CDR3 nucleotides are TGTGCCAGCAGTTTTGGGGATGAGCAGTTCTTC. This encodes CASSFGDEQFF.

The chain links TRBV6-2 or TRBV6-3 to TRBJ1-2; D gene ambiguous. This CDR3 comprises 13 residues. The germline V gene encodes CDR1 MNHEY and CDR2 SVGEGT. Trimming pared 2 bases from V and 8 bases from J, leaving 12 bases between. The CDR3 nucleotides read TGTGCCAGCAGTTACGTGAGGCTTCGAGGCTACACCTTC. Protein: CASSYVRLRGYTF.

The chain combines TRBV29-1 with TRBJ1-2; weak D call: TRBD1 (6 bases). CDR3 length: 13 amino acids. Germline lookup yields CDR1 SQVTM and CDR2 ANQGSEA. Trimming took off 5 bases at V and 4 bases at J, with 14 bases between the two ends. The CDR3 sequence: CSVPEQGPYGYTF. In DNA form, the CDR3 reads TGCAGCGTTCCGGAACAGGGTCCCTATGGCTACACCTTC.

The rearrangement joins TRBV20-1 to TRBJ1-1; 11 bases align to TRBD1. Per germline, CDR1 DFQATT and CDR2 SNEGSKA (reference sequence). This CDR3 contains 15 residues. V lost 0 bases, J lost 12 bases, and 12 bases stayed unmatched. The CDR3 bases are TGCAGTGCTAGAGATCCCGGGACAGGGGGGGATGTGCCTTTCTTT. Translated: CSARDPGTGGDVPFF.

The rearrangement uses TRBV6-2 or TRBV6-3 and TRBJ2-7, with D tentatively TRBD1 or TRBD2 (6 bases each). The CDR3 runs 13 residues. CDR1 is MNHEY and CDR2 is SVGEGT in the germline V gene. Trimming pared 11 bases from V and 0 bases from J, leaving 14 bases between. This CDR3 reads CASQGGSSYEQYF. The CDR3 DNA reads as TGTGCCTCGCAAGGGGGGAGCTCCTACGAGCAGTACTTC.

This clonotype is a singleton in its sample. The chain joins TRBV18 to TRBJ2-7; D may match TRBD1 or TRBD2 (5 bases each). The CDR3 is 16 residues long. V lost 3 bases and J lost 0, with 15 bases in between. CDR1 and CDR2 from the germline V gene are KGHSH and LQKENI. The CDR3 nucleotides read TGTGCCAGCTCACCCGGGGCGAGGATGAGCTCCTACGAGCAGTACTTC. It translates to CASSPGARMSSYEQYF. The variable domain in full, completed from reference TRBV18 and TRBJ2-7, reads NAGVMQNPRHLVRRRGQEARLRCSPMKGHSHVYWYRQLPEEGLKFMVYLQKENIIDESGMPKERFSAEFPKEGPSILRIQQVVRGDSAAYFCASSPGARMSSYEQYFGPGTRLTVT.

This chain connects TRBV20-1 to TRBJ2-2; D remains ambiguous. V gave up 0 bases and J gave up 5 bases, with 13 bases separating them. The CDR3 is 15 amino acids. Germline V gene sequence: CDR1 DFQATT, CDR2 SNEGSKA (reference sequence). The CDR3 DNA sequence: TGCAGTGCTAGAGATTTGATCGTGGGGACCGGGGAGCTGTTTTTT. It specifies CSARDLIVGTGELFF.